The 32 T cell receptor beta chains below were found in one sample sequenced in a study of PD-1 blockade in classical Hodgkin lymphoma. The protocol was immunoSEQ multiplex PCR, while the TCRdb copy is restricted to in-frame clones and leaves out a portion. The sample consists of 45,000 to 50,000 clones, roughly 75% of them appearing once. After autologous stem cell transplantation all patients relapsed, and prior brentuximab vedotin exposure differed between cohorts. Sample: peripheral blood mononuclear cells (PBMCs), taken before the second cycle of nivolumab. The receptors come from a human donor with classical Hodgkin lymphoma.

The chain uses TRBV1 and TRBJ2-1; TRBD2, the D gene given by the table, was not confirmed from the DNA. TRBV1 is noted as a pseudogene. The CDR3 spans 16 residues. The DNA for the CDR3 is TGCACCAGCAGCCAAGAGCGGCCAACGACCTACAATGAGCAGTTCTTC. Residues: CTSSQERPTTYNEQFF.

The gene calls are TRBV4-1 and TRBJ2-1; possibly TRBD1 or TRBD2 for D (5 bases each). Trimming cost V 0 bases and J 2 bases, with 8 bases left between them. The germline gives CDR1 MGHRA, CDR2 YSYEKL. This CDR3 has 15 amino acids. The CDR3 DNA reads TGCGCCAGCAGCCAAGAACGGGACCCCTACAATGAGCAGTTCTTC. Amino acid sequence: CASSQERDPYNEQFF.

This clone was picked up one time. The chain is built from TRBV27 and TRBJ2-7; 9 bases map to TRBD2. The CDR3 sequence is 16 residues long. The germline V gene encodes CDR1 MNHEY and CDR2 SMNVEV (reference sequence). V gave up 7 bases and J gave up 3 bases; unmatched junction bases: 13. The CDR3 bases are TGTGCCAGCACCCAGCAGGCACTTAGCGGGAGCTACGAGCAGTACTTC. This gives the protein CASTQQALSGSYEQYF.

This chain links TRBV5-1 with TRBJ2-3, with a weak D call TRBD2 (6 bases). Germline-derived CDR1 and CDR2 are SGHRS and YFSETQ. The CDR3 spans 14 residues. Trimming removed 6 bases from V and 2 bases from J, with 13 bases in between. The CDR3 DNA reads TGCGCCAGCAAGGTGGCGGGGCCCACAGATACGCAGTATTTT. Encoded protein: CASKVAGPTDTQYF.

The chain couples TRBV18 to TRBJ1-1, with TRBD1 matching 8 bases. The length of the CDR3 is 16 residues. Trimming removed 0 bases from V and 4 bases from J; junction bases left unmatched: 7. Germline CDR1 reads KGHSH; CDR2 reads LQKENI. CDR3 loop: CASSPPDRVLGTEAFF. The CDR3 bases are TGTGCCAGCTCACCACCGGACAGGGTTTTGGGCACTGAAGCTTTCTTT.

CDR3 amino acids: CASSLIRTGKETQYF. Here the CDR3 DNA reads TGTGCCAGCTCATTGATCCGGACAGGGAAAGAGACCCAGTACTTC. The V call is TRBV18, the J call TRBJ2-5; TRBD1 matches at 8 bases. Germline V gene data show CDR1 as KGHSH and CDR2 as LQKENI. After removal of 5 bases from V and 3 bases from J, the junction contained 8 bases not matched to a gene. This CDR3 has 15 amino acids.

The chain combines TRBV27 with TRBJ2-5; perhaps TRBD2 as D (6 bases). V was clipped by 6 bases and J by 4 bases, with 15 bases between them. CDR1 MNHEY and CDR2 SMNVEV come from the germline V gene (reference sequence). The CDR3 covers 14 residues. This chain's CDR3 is CASRGWSSAETQYF. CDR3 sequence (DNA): TGTGCCAGCAGAGGATGGTCTAGCGCAGAGACCCAGTACTTC.

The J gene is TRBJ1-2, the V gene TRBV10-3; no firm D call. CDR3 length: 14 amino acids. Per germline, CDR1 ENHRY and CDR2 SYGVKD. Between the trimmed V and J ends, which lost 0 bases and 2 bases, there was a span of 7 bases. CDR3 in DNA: TGTGCCATCAGTGAGTCCCGGGTAAACTATGGCTACACCTTC. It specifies CAISESRVNYGYTF.

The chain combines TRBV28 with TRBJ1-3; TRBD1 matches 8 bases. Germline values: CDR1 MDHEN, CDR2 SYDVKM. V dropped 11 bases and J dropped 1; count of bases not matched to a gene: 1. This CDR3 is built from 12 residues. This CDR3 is CAGQGSGNTIYF. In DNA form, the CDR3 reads TGTGCCGGACAGGGTTCTGGAAACACCATATATTTT. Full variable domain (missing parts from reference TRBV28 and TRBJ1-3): DVKVTQSSRYLVKRTGEKVFLECVQDMDHENMFWYRQDPGLGLRLIYFSYDVKMKEKGDIPEGYSVSREKKERFSLILESASTNQTSMYLCAGQGSGNTIYFGEGSWLTVV.

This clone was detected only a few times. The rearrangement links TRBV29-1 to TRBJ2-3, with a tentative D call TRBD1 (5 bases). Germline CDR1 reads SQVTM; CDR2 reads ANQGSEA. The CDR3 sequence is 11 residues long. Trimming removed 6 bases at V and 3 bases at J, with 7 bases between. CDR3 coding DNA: TGCAGCGTAGACAGTACAGATACGCAGTATTTT. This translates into CSVDSTDTQYF.

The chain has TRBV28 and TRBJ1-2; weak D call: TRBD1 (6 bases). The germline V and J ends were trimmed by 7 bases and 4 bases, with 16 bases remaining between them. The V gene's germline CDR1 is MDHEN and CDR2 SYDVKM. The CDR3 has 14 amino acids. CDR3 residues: CASTTGGQGYGYTF. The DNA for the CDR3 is TGTGCCAGCACGACTGGGGGGCAGGGCTATGGCTACACCTTC.

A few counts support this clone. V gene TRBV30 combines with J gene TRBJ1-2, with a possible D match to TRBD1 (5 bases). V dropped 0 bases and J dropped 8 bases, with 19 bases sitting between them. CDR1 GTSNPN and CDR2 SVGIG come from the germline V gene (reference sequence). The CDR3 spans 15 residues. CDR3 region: CAWSVVPRQGSGYTF. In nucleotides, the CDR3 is TGTGCCTGGAGTGTAGTGCCCCGCCAGGGCAGCGGCTACACCTTC.

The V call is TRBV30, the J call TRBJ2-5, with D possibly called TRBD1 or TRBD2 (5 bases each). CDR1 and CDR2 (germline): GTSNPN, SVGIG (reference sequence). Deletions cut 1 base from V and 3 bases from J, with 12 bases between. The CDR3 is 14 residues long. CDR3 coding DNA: TGTGCCTGGAGTGCCCTGGGGGTCGAAGAGACCCAGTACTTC. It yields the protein CAWSALGVEETQYF.

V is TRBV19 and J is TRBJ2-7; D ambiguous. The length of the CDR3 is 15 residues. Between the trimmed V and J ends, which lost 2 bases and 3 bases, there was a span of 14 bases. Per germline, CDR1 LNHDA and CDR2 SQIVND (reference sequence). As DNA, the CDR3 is TGTGCCAGTAGTATAAACCGGGTACCCATCTACGAGCAGTACTTC. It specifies CASSINRVPIYEQYF.

This chain's CDR3 is CAWSVGSPPYEQYF. Here the CDR3 DNA reads TGTGCCTGGAGTGTTGGCTCCCCCCCCTACGAGCAGTACTTC. This rearrangement joins TRBV30 to TRBJ2-7; no reliable D call. The CDR3 runs to 14 residues. V was cut by 0 bases and J by 2 bases, with 11 bases left in between. The V gene's germline CDR1 is GTSNPN and CDR2 SVGIG (reference sequence).

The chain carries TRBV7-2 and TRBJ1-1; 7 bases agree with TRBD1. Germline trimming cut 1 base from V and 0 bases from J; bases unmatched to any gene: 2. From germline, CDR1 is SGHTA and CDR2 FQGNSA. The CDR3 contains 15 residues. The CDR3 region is CASSLVGQLNTEAFF. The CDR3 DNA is TGTGCCAGCAGCTTAGTGGGACAGCTGAACACTGAAGCTTTCTTT. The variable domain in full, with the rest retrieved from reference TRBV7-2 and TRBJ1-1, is GAGVSQSPSNKVTEKGKDVELRCDPISGHTALYWYRQSLGQGLEFLIYFQGNSAPDKSGLPSDRFSAERTGGSVSTLTIQRTQQEDSAVYLCASSLVGQLNTEAFFGQGTRLTVV.

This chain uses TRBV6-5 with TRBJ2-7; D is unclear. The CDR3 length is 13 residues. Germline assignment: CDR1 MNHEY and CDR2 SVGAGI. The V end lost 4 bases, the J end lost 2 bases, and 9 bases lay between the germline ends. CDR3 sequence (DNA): TGTGCCAGCAGTTCCCTCCCCGCCTACGAGCAGTACTTC. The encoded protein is CASSSLPAYEQYF.

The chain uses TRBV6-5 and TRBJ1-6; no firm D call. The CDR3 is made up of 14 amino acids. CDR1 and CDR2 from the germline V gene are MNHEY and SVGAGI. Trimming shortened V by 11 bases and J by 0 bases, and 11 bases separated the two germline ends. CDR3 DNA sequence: TGTGCCCCCCCAAGGAGCTCCTATAATTCACCCCTCCACTTT. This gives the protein CAPPRSSYNSPLHF.

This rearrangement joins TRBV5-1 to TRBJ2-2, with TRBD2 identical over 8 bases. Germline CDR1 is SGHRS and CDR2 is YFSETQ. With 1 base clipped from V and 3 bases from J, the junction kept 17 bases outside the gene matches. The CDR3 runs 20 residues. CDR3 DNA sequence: TGCGCCAGCAGCTTGAAGGTAGCTAGCGGGCCCGTCCCACACACCGGGGAGCTGTTTTTT. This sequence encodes CASSLKVASGPVPHTGELFF.

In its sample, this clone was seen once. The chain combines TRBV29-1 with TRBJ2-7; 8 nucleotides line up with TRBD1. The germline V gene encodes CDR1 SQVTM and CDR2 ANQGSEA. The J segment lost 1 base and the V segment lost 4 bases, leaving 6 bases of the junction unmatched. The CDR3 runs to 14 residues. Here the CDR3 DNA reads TGCAGCGTTGGACGTACAGGGGGTTCCTACGAGCAGTACTTC. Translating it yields CSVGRTGGSYEQYF.

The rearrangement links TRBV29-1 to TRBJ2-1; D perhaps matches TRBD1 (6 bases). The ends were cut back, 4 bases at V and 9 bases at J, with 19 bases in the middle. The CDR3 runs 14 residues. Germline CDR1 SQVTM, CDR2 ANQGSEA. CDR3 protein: CSVARGSGPGEQFF. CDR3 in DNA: TGCAGCGTTGCAAGGGGGTCAGGGCCTGGTGAGCAGTTCTTC.

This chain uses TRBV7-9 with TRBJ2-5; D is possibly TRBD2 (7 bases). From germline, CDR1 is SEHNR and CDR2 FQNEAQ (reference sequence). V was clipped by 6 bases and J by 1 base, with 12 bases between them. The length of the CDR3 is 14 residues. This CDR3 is CASRRGTSQETQYF. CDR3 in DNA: TGTGCCAGCAGGCGGGGGACAAGCCAAGAGACCCAGTACTTC.

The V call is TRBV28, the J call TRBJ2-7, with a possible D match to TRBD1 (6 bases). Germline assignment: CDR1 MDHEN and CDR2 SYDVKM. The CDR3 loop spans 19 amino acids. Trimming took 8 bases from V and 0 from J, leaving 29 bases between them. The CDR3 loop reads CASYKPIGQLIPGSYEQYF. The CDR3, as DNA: TGTGCCAGCTATAAACCCATCGGACAGCTGATACCCGGCTCCTACGAGCAGTACTTC.

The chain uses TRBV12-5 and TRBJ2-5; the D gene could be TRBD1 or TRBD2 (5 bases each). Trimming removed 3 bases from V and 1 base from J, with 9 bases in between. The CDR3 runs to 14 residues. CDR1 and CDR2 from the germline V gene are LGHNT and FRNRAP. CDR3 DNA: TGTGCTAGTGGTTTAGGTGGGACCCAAGAGACCCAGTACTTC. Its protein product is CASGLGGTQETQYF.

The CDR3 here is CASSVGGENTEAFF. CDR3 nucleotide sequence: TGTGCCAGCAGTGTAGGGGGCGAGAACACTGAAGCTTTCTTT. The chain recombines TRBV27 with TRBJ1-1; 7 bases map to TRBD1. V shed 5 bases, J shed 1 base, and the junction held 4 bases outside the gene matches. CDR3 length: 14 amino acids. The germline gives CDR1 MNHEY, CDR2 SMNVEV (reference sequence).

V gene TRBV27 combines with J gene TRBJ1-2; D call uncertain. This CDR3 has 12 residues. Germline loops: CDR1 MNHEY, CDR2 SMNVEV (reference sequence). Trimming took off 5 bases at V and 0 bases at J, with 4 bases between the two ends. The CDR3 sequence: CASSPSNYGYTF. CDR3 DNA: TGTGCCAGCAGTCCGTCTAACTATGGCTACACCTTC.

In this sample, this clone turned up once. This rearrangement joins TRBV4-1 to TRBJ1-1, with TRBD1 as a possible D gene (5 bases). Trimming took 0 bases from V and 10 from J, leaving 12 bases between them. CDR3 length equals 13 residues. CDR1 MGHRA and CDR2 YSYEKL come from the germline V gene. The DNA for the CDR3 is TGCGCCAGCAGCCAAGAGGTGCTGGGGGTAGCTTTCTTT. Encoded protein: CASSQEVLGVAFF.

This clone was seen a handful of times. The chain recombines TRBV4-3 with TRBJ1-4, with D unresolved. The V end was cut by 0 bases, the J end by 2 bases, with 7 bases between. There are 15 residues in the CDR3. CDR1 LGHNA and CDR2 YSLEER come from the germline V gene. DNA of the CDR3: TGCGCCAGCAGCCAAGAGTGGGCGACTAATGAAAAACTGTTTTTT. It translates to CASSQEWATNEKLFF.

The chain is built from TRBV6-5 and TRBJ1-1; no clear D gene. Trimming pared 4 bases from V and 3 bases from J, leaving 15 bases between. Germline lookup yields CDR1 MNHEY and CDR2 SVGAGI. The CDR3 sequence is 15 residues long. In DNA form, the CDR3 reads TGTGCCAGCAGTTCGCCCGTTGGTGGGGACACTGAAGCTTTCTTT. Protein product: CASSSPVGGDTEAFF.

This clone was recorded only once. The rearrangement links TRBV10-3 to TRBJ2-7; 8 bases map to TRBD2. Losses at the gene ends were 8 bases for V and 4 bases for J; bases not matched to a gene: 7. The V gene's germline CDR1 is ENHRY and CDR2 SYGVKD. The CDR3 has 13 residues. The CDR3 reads CAIGIAGNYEQYF. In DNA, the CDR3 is TGTGCCATCGGGATAGCGGGGAATTACGAGCAGTACTTC.

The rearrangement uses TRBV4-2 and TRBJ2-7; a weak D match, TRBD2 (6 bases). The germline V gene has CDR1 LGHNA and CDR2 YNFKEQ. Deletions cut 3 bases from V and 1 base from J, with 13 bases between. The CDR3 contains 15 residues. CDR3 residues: CASSQPLAVSYEQYF. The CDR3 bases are TGTGCCAGCAGCCAGCCATTAGCGGTATCCTACGAGCAGTACTTC.

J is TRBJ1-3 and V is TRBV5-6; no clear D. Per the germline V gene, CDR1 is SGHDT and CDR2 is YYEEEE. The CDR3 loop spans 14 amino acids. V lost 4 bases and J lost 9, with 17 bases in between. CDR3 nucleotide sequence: TGTGCCAGCAGCCAGAGTGGAGGTCCCAGCACCATATATTTT. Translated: CASSQSGGPSTIYF.